The 17 T cell receptor beta chains below come from one sample, sequenced in a study of blood T cells in healthy people across ages. For the second PCR, which ran for 7 to 11 cycles, a sample-barcoded 5' primer and a J-beta primer mix were used. MiXCR was run by TCRdb on the 5' RACE reads, yielding one entry per CDR3 protein. The sample lists over 1,500,000 distinct CDR3 sequences, roughly two fifths occurring once. Sequenced: blood. The source is a human donor in good health.

The chain is built from TRBV6-2 or TRBV6-3 and TRBJ1-2; D is possibly TRBD1 (6 bases). Germline V gene lookup returns CDR1 MNHEY and CDR2 SVGEGT. The CDR3 has 13 residues. Trimming cost V 2 bases and J 6 bases, with 10 bases left between them. The chain's CDR3 is CASSYPNRDGYTF. The CDR3 DNA follows: TGTGCCAGCAGTTACCCTAACAGGGATGGCTACACCTTC.

The V and J genes are TRBV29-1 and TRBJ2-4; 9 bases fit TRBD1. The J call may be in error: the DNA end matches TRBJ2-7 better. There are 15 residues in the CDR3. The V gene's germline CDR1 is SQVTM and CDR2 ANQGSEA. CDR3 amino acids: CSVAFLQGAGDEQYF. The CDR3 DNA follows: TGCAGCGTAGCCTTTTTACAGGGGGCGGGGGACGAGCAGTACTTC.

This clonotype was observed at least ten times. It is unclear where the CDR3 begins or ends on the DNA, so no DNA is shown, and the CDR3 is as TCRdb lists it. This chain joins TRBV7-2 and TRBJ1-4; the DNA was not used to check the table's D call, TRBD1. Germline V gene sequence: CDR1 SGHTA, CDR2 FQGNSA. The CDR3 is 13 residues long, ends included. This CDR3 is CASSFGPGVELFF.

The table lists this clonotype with a count of one. The rearrangement joins TRBV7-9 to TRBJ1-4; D remains ambiguous. The V gene's germline CDR1 is SEHNR and CDR2 FQNEAQ (reference sequence). V was clipped by 3 bases and J by 0 bases, with 11 bases between them. There are 16 residues in the CDR3. This CDR3 is CASSLSLFATNEKLFF. In DNA form, the CDR3 reads TGTGCCAGCAGCTTGTCTCTCTTTGCAACTAATGAAAAACTGTTTTTT.

This clonotype was detected once. The chain links TRBV5-1 to TRBJ2-7; tentatively, D is TRBD1 (5 bases). The CDR3 consists of 14 residues. With 4 bases removed from V and 2 bases from J, the gap between germline ends came to 13 bases. Germline CDR1 and CDR2: SGHRS and YFSETQ. CDR3 sequence: CASSGELTAYEQYF. The CDR3 DNA reads as TGCGCCAGCAGCGGGGAATTGACAGCCTACGAGCAGTACTTC.

This rearrangement joins TRBV15 to TRBJ2-7; the D gene could be TRBD1 or TRBD2 (5 bases each). Germline lookup yields CDR1 LNHNV and CDR2 YYDKDF (reference sequence). The CDR3 consists of 14 residues. Between the trimmed V and J ends, which lost 4 bases and 2 bases, there was a span of 12 bases. The CDR3 here is CATSTLQEAYEQYF. CDR3 nucleotide sequence: TGTGCCACCAGCACGCTACAGGAGGCCTACGAGCAGTACTTC.

This clonotype has only a few counts. This chain joins TRBV29-1 and TRBJ2-5; TRBD2 aligns across 11 bases. The CDR3 consists of 15 residues. The germline CDR1 and CDR2 sequences are SQVTM and ANQGSEA. With 2 bases clipped from V and 1 base from J, the junction kept 3 bases outside the gene matches. CDR3 sequence (DNA): TGCAGCGTTGAAACTAGCGGGGGACCCCAAGAGACCCAGTACTTC. Translating it yields CSVETSGGPQETQYF.

This rearrangement joins TRBV20-1 to TRBJ2-1; D unclear. The ends were cut back, 0 bases at V and 2 bases at J, with 14 bases in the middle. The germline gives CDR1 DFQATT, CDR2 SNEGSKA (reference sequence). The CDR3 has 16 residues. The CDR3 DNA reads TGCAGTGCTAGAGATTTTGAGCGTAGCCCCTACAATGAGCAGTTCTTC. Translation: CSARDFERSPYNEQFF.

The chain joins TRBV9 to TRBJ2-4; D tentatively fits TRBD1 or TRBD2 (7 bases each). Germline V gives CDR1 SGDLS, CDR2 YYNGEE. The CDR3 spans 15 residues. With 4 bases removed from V and 13 bases from J, the gap between germline ends came to 24 bases. The CDR3 sequence is CASSSQGDYYGEQYF. The CDR3 DNA is TGTGCCAGCAGCTCCCAGGGGGACTACTATGGGGAGCAGTACTTC.

This clonotype showed up just a few times. The chain is built from TRBV5-1 and TRBJ1-1; D uncertain. V was pared by 0 bases and J by 1 base, with 10 bases between. Germline V lookup: CDR1 SGHRS, CDR2 YFSETQ. This CDR3 is 15 amino acids long. The CDR3 loop reads CASSLGRFGNTEAFF. The CDR3, as DNA: TGCGCCAGCAGCTTGGGACGATTCGGGAACACTGAAGCTTTCTTT.

This chain connects TRBV7-9 to TRBJ2-1; possibly TRBD2 for D (5 bases). The germline V and J ends were trimmed by 1 base and 8 bases, with 9 bases remaining between them. The CDR3 contains 13 residues. Germline loops: CDR1 SEHNR, CDR2 FQNEAQ (reference sequence). The CDR3 DNA reads TGTGCCAGCAGCTTAGTCGGGGTATATGAGCAGTTCTTC. The encoded protein is CASSLVGVYEQFF.

This chain uses TRBV7-8 with TRBJ2-5, with TRBD2 matching over 11 bases. The CDR3 consists of 19 residues. Germline values: CDR1 SGHVS, CDR2 FQNEAQ. V gave up 5 bases and J gave up 2 bases; unmatched junction bases: 16. The CDR3 spells CASSPRLAGRPGRQETQYF. The CDR3 bases are TGTGCCAGCAGCCCCCGACTAGCGGGGAGACCGGGGAGGCAAGAGACCCAGTACTTC. Combining the CDR3 with reference TRBV7-8 and TRBJ2-5 gives the whole variable domain GAGVSQSPRYKVAKRGQDVALRCDPISGHVSLFWYQQALGQGPEFLTYFQNEAQLDKSGLPSDRFFAERPEGSVSTLKIQRTQQEDSAVYLCASSPRLAGRPGRQETQYFGPGTRLLVL.

This clonotype was counted between two and nine times. This sequence joins TRBV7-2 and TRBJ2-3, with TRBD2 matching over 12 bases. CDR3 length: 16 residues. After removal of 5 bases from V and 4 bases from J, the junction contained 7 bases not matched to a gene. The germline V gene has CDR1 SGHTA and CDR2 FQGNSA. The CDR3 DNA sequence: TGTGCCAGCAGCGAGTGGGCTAGCGGGGGGGCAGATACGCAGTATTTT. Translation gives CASSEWASGGADTQYF. Together with reference TRBV7-2 and TRBJ2-3, the CDR3 gives the full variable domain: GAGVSQSPSNKVTEKGKDVELRCDPISGHTALYWYRQSLGQGLEFLIYFQGNSAPDKSGLPSDRFSAERTGGSVSTLTIQRTQQEDSAVYLCASSEWASGGADTQYFGPGTRLTVL.

The chain uses TRBV9 and TRBJ2-1; weak D call: TRBD2 (6 bases). V shed 3 bases and J shed 8 bases, with 27 bases lying between them. Germline V gives CDR1 SGDLS, CDR2 YYNGEE. The CDR3 is 18 residues long. The CDR3 reads CASSGSPGGTIQRDEQFF. The CDR3 region has the DNA TGTGCCAGCAGCGGATCACCCGGGGGAACTATACAAAGGGATGAGCAGTTCTTC.

This clonotype came up once. A junction boundary mismatches the germline segment, possibly from a read error. V usage is TRBV6-1 and J usage is TRBJ2-1; D gene ambiguous. Germline CDR1 and CDR2: MNHNS and SASEGT. The CDR3 has 15 amino acids. CDR3 nucleotides: TGTGCCTGCAGTGAACCTATTAGCAGCTACAATGAGCAGTTCTTC. Its protein product is CACSEPISSYNEQFF.

This chain uses TRBV7-9 with TRBJ2-7, with 9 nucleotides matching TRBD1. The V gene end was trimmed by 10 bases and the J gene end by 4 bases; junction bases not matched to a gene: 11. This CDR3 is built from 14 residues. CDR1 SEHNR and CDR2 FQNEAQ come from the germline V gene (reference sequence). This CDR3 reads CATSGGQGNYEQYF. In DNA, the CDR3 is TGTGCCACATCGGGGGGACAGGGCAATTACGAGCAGTACTTC.

The J gene is TRBJ2-5, the V gene TRBV5-1; 7 bases are shared with TRBD1. The CDR3 consists of 13 residues. The germline V gene encodes CDR1 SGHRS and CDR2 YFSETQ. The ends lost 7 bases at V and 5 bases at J; junction bases unmatched: 8. CDR3 nucleotide sequence: TGCGCCAGCTGGGACAGACCGGGGGAGACCCAGTACTTC. As protein: CASWDRPGETQYF.